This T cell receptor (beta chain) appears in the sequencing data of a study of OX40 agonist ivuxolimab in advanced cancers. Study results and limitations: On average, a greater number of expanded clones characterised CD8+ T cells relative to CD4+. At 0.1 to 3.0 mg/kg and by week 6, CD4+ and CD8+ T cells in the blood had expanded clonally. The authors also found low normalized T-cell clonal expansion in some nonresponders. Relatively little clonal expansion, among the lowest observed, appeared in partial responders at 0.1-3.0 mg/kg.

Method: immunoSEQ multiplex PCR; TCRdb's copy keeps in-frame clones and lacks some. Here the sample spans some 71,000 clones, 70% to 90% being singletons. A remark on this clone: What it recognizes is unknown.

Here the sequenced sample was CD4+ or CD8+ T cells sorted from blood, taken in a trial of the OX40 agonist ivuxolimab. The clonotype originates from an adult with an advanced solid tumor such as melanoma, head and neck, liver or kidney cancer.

The CDR3 loop is CASSFRQETQYF. For the CDR3, the DNA is TGTGCCAGCAGCTTCCGCCAAGAGACCCAGTACTTC. The chain is built from TRBV11-2 and TRBJ2-5; no clear D gene. This CDR3 spans 12 amino acids. Germline CDR1 reads SGHAT; CDR2 reads FQNNGV. V was clipped by 3 bases and J by 1 base, with 3 bases between them.